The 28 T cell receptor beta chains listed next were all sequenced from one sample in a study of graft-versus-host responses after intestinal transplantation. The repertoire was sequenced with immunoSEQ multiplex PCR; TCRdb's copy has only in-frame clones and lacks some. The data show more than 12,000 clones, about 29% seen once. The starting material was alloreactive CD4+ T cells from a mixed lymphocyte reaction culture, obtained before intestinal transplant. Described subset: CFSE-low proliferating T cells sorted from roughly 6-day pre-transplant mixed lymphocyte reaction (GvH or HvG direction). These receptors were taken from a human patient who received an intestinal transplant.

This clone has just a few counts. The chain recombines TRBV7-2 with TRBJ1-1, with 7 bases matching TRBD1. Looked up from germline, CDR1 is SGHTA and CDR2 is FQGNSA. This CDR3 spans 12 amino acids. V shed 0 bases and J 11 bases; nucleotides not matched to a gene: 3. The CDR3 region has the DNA TGTGCCAGCAGCTTAGCACAGGGGAAGGCTTTCTTT. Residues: CASSLAQGKAFF.

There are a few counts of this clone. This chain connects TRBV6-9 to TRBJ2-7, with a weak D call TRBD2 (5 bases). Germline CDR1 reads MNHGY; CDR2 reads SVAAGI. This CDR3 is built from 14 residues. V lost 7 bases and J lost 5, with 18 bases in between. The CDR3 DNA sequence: TGTGCCAGCACCCGGGATCTCCGAAGGAACGAGCAGTACTTC. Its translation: CASTRDLRRNEQYF.

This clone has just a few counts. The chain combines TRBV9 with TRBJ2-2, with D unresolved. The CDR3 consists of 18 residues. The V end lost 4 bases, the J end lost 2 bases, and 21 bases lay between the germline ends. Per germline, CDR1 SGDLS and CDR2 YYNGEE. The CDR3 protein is CASSPFKRSTTNTGELFF. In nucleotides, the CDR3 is TGTGCCAGCAGCCCTTTCAAACGGTCAACAACAAACACCGGGGAGCTGTTTTTT.

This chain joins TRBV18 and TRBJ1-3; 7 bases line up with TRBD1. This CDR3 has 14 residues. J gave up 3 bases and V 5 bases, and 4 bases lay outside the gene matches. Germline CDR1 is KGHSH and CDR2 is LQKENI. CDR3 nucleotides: TGTGCCAGCTCAACAGGGGTTGATGGAAACACCATATATTTT. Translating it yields CASSTGVDGNTIYF. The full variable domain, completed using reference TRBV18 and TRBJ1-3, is NAGVMQNPRHLVRRRGQEARLRCSPMKGHSHVYWYRQLPEEGLKFMVYLQKENIIDESGMPKERFSAEFPKEGPSILRIQQVVRGDSAAYFCASSTGVDGNTIYFGEGSWLTVV.

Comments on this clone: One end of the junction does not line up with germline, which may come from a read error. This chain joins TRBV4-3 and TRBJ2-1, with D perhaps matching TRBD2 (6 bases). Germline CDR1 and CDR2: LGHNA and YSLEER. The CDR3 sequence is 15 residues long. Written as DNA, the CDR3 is TGCGCCAGCAGCCAAGAAGTAGCGGAAAGATCCGTAGGTGTCTTC. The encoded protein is CASSQEVAERSVGVF.

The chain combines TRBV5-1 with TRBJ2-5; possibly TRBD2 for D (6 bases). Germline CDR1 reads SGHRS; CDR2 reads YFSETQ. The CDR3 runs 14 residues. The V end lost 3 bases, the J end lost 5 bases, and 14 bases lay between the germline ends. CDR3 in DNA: TGCGCCAGCAGCTCAACCGGGGGACGGGAGACCCAGTACTTC. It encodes CASSSTGGRETQYF.

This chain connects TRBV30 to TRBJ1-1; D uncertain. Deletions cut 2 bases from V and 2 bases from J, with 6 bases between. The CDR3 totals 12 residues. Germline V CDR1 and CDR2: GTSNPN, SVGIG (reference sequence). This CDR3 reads CAWSPLNTEAFF. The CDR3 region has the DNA TGTGCCTGGAGTCCCTTAAACACTGAAGCTTTCTTT.

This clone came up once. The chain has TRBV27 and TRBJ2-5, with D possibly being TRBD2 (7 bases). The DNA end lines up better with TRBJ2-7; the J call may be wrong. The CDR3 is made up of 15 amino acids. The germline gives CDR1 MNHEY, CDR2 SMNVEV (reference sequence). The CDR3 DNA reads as TGTGCCAGCAGTCCCCAAGGGGGGAGGGCCTACGAGCAGTACTTC. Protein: CASSPQGGRAYEQYF.

The CDR3 region is CASSQRGLAGGTDTQYF. The DNA for the CDR3 is TGTGCCAGCAGCCAGAGGGGACTAGCGGGAGGCACAGATACGCAGTATTTT. The chain has TRBV4-2 and TRBJ2-3; 14 nucleotides line up with TRBD2. The CDR3 totals 17 residues. With V trimmed by 3 bases and J by 1 base, 3 bases remained unmatched. In germline, CDR1 is LGHNA, CDR2 YNFKEQ.

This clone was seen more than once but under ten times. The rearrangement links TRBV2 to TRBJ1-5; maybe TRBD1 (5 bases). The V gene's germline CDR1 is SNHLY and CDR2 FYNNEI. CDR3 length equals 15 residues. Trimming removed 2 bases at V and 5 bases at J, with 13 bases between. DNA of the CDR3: TGTGCCAGCAGTGAATGGGGGGGGTCGCATCAGCCCCAGCATTTT. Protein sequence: CASSEWGGSHQPQHF.

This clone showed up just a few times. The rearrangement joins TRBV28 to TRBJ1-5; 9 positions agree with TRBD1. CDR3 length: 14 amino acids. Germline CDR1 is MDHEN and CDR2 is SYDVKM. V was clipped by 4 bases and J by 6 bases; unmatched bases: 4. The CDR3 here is CASSSTGGRQPQHF. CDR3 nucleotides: TGTGCCAGCAGTTCAACAGGGGGCCGTCAGCCCCAGCATTTT.

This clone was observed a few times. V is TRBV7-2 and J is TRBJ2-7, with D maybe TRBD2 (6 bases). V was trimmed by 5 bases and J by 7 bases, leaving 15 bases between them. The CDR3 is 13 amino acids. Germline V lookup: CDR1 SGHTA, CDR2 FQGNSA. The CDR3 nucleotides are TGTGCCAGCAGCCCGTTGCCGGCGGGGGAGCAGTACTTC. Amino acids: CASSPLPAGEQYF.

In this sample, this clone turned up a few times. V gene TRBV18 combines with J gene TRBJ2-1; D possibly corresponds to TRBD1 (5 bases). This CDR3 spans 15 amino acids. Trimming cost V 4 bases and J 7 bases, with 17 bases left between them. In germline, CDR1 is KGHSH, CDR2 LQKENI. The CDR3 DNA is TGTGCCAGCTCACTTCAGGGAAGCGCGTATAATGAGCAGTTCTTC. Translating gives CASSLQGSAYNEQFF.

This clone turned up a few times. The CDR3 DNA reads as TGTGCCAGCAGCCCGCGGGTCCGGACAGGGGGCCTAGAGCAGTACTTC. Protein product: CASSPRVRTGGLEQYF. V usage is TRBV4-2 and J usage is TRBJ2-7; 11 positions match TRBD1. The junction had 12 bases not matched to a gene; V was cut back by 4 bases and J by 7 bases. The CDR3 is 16 residues long. Germline V lookup: CDR1 LGHNA, CDR2 YNFKEQ.

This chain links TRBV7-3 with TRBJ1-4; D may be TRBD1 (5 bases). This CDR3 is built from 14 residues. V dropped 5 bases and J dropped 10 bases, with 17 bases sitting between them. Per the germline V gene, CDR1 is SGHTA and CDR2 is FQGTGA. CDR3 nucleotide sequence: TGTGCCAGCAGCCCCGGGACCAATAGTGGAAAACTGTTTTTT. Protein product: CASSPGTNSGKLFF.

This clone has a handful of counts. CDR3 loop: CASSYTGSYEKLFF. DNA of the CDR3: TGTGCCAGCAGCTATACCGGGAGTTACGAAAAACTGTTTTTT. This chain joins TRBV7-9 and TRBJ1-4; no clear D gene. V was clipped by 4 bases and J by 8 bases, with 14 bases between them. Germline CDR1 and CDR2: SEHNR and FQNEAQ (reference sequence). CDR3 length equals 14 residues.

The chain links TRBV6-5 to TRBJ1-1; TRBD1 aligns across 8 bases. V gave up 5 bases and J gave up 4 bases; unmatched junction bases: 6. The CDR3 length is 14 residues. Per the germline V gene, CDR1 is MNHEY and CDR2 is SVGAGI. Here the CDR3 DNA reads TGTGCCAGCAGTACCAGGACAGGGAGCACTGAAGCTTTCTTT. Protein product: CASSTRTGSTEAFF.

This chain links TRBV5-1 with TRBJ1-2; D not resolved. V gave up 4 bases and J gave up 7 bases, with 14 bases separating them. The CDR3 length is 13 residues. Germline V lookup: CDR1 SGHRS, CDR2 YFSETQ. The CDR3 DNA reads TGCGCCAGCAGCCTGATAGAGCTGACTGGCTACACCTTC. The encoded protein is CASSLIELTGYTF.

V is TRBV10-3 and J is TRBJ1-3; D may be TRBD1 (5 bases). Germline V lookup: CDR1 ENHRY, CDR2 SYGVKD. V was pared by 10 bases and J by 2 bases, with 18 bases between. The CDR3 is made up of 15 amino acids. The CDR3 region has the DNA TGTGCCACCCACCAGGGACCACTAACTGGAAACACCATATATTTT. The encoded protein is CATHQGPLTGNTIYF.

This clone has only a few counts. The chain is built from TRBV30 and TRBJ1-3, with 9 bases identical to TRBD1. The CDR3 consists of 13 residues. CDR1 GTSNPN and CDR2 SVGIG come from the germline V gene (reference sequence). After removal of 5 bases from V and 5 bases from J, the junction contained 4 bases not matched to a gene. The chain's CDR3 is CAWGTGWRNTIYF. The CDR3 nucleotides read TGTGCCTGGGGGACAGGGTGGCGAAACACCATATATTTT.

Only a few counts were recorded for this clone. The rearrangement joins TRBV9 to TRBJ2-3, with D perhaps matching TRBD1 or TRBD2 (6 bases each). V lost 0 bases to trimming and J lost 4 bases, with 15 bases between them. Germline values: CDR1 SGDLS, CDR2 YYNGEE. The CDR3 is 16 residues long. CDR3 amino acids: CASSVGFGGGADTQYF. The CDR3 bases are TGTGCCAGCAGCGTAGGATTCGGGGGCGGGGCAGATACGCAGTATTTT.

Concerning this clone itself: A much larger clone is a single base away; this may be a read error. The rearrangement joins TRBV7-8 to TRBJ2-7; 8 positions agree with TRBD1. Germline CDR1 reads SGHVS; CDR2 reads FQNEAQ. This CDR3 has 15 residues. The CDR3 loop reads CASSFGQGWSYEQCF. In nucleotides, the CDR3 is TGTGCCAGCAGCTTCGGACAGGGATGGTCTTACGAGCAGTGCTTC.

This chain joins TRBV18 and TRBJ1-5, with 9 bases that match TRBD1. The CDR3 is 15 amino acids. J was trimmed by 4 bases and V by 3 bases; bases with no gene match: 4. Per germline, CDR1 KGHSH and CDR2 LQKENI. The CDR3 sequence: CASSPPGQGNQPQHF. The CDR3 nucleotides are TGTGCCAGCTCACCTCCGGGACAGGGAAATCAGCCCCAGCATTTT.

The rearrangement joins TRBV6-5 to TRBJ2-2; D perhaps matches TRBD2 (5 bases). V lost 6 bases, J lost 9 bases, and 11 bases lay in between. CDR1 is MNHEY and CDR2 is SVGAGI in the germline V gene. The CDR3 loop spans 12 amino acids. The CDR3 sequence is CASSRRERELFF. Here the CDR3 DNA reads TGTGCCAGCAGCCGTAGGGAGAGGGAGCTGTTTTTT.

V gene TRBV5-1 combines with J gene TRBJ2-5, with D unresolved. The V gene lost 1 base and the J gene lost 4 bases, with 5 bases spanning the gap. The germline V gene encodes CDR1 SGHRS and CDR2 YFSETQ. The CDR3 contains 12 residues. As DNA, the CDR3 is TGCGCCAGCAGCTTGAGCCGAGAGACCCAGTACTTC. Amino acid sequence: CASSLSRETQYF.

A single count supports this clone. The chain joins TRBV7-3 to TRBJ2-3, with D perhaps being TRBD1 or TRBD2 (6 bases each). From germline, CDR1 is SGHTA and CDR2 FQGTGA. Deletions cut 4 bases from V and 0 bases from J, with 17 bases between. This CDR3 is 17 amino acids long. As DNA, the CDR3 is TGTGCCAGCAGCTCCGGGGGCAGGCCCCCGAGCACAGATACGCAGTATTTT. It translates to CASSSGGRPPSTDTQYF.

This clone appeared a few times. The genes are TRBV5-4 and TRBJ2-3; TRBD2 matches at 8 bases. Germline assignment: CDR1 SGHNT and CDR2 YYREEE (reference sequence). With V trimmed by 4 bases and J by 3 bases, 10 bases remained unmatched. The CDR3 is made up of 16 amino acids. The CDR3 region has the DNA TGTGCCAGCAGCCAAGATGCGGGAGGCCATACAGATACGCAGTATTTT. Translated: CASSQDAGGHTDTQYF.

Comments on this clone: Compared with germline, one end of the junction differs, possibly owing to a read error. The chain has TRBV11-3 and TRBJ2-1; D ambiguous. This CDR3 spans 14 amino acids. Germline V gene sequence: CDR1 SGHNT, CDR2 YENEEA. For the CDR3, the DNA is TGTGTCAGCAGCTTAAACGGAGCCTACAATGAGCAGTTCTTC. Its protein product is CVSSLNGAYNEQFF.